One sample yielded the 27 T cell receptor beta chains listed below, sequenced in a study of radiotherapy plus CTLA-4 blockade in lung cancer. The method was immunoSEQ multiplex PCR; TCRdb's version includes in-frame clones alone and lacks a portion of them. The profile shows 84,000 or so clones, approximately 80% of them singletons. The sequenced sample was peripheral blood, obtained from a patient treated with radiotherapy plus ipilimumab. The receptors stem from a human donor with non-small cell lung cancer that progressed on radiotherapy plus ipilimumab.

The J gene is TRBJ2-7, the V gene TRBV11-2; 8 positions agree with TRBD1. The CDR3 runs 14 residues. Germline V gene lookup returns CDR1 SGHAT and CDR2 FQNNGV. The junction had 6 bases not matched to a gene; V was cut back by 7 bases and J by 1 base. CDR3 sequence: CASTEQGGSYEQYF. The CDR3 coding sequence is TGTGCCAGCACCGAACAGGGGGGATCCTACGAGCAGTACTTC.

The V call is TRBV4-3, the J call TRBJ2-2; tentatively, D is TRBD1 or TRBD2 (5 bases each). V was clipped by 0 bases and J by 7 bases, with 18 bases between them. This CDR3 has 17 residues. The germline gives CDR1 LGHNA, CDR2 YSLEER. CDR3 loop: CASSQDLIWGIGGELFF. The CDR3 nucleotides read TGCGCCAGCAGCCAAGATCTTATTTGGGGGATAGGCGGGGAGCTGTTTTTT.

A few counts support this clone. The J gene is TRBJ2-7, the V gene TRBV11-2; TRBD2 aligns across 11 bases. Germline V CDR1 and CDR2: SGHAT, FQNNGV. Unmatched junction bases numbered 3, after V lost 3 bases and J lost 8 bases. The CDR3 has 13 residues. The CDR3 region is CASSLGTSGQQYF. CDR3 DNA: TGTGCCAGCAGCTTGGGGACTAGCGGTCAGCAGTACTTC.

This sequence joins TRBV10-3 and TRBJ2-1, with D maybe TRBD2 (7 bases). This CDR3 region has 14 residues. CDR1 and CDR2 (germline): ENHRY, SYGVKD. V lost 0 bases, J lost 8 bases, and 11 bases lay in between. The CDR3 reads CAISESKGGDEQFF. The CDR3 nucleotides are TGTGCCATCAGTGAGTCGAAGGGGGGGGATGAGCAGTTCTTC.

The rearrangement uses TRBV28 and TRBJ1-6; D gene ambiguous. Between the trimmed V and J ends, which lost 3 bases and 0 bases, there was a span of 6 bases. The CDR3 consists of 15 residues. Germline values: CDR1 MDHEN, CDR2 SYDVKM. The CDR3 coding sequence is TGTGCCAGCAGTTTTCAGAGCTCCTATAATTCACCCCTCCACTTT. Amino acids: CASSFQSSYNSPLHF.

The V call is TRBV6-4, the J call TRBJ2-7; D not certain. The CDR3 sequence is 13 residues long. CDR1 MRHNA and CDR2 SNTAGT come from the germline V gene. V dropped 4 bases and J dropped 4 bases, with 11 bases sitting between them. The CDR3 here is CASSVDIDYEQYF. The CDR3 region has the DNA TGTGCCAGCAGTGTCGACATAGATTACGAGCAGTACTTC.

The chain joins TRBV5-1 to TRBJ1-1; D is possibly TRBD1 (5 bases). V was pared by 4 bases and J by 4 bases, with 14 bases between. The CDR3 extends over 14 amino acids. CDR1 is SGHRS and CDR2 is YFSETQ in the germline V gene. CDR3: CASSPLGQGTEAFF. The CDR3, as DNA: TGCGCCAGCAGCCCCTTGGGGCAGGGCACTGAAGCTTTCTTT.

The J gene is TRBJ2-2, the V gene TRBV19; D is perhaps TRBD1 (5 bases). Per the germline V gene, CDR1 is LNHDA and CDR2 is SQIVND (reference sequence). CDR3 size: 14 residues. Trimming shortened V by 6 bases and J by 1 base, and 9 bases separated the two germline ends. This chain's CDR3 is CASRRGQNTGELFF. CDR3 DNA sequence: TGTGCCAGTAGGAGAGGACAGAACACCGGGGAGCTGTTTTTT.

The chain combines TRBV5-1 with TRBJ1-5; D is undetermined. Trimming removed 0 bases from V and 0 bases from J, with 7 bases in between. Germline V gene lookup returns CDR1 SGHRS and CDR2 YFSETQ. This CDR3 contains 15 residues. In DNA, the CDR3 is TGCGCCAGCAGCTTGGCTGGGATTAGCAATCAGCCCCAGCATTTT. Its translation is CASSLAGISNQPQHF.

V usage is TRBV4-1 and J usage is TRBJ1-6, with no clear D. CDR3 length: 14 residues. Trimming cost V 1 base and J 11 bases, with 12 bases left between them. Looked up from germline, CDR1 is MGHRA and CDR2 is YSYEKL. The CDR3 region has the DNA TGCGCCAGCAGCCAAGGGTTGCGGGCAGCACCCCTCCACTTT. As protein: CASSQGLRAAPLHF.

The CDR3 sequence: CASTLEVRGDTQYF. DNA of the CDR3: TGTGCCAGCACCCTAGAGGTGCGAGGAGATACGCAGTATTTT. V usage is TRBV9 and J usage is TRBJ2-3; D call uncertain. Germline lookup yields CDR1 SGDLS and CDR2 YYNGEE. V lost 6 bases, J lost 5 bases, and 16 bases lay in between. The CDR3 length is 14 residues.

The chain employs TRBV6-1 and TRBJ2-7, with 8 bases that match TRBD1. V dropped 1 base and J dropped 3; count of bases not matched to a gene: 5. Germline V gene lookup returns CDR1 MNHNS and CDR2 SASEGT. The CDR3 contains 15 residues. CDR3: CASSEDRDRIYEQYF. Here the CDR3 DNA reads TGTGCCAGCAGTGAAGACCGGGACAGGATCTACGAGCAGTACTTC.

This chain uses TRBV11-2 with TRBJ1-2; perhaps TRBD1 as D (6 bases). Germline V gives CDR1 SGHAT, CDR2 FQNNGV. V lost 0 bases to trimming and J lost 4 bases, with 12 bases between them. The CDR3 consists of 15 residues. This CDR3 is CASSLDWGLSYGYTF. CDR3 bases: TGTGCCAGCAGCTTAGATTGGGGGCTTAGCTATGGCTACACCTTC.

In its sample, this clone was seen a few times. Written as DNA, the CDR3 is TGTGCCAGCAGCCCCGGACCTACCCTTAATTCACCCCTCCACTTT. This codes for CASSPGPTLNSPLHF. The gene calls are TRBV11-3 and TRBJ1-6; D gene uncertain. Germline V lookup: CDR1 SGHNT, CDR2 YENEEA. Trimming left V 5 bases short and J 6 bases short, with 14 bases between. The CDR3 contains 15 residues.

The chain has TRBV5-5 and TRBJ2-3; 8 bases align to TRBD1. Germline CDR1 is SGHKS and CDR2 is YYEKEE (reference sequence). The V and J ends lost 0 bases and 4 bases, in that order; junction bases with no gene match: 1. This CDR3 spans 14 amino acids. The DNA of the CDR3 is TGTGCCAGCAGCTTGGAACAGGGGGCAGATACGCAGTATTTT. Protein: CASSLEQGADTQYF. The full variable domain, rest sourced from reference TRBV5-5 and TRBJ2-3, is DAGVTQSPTHLIKTRGQQVTLRCSPISGHKSVSWYQQVLGQGPQFIFQYYEKEERGRGNFPDRFSARQFPNYSSELNVNALLLGDSALYLCASSLEQGADTQYFGPGTRLTVL.

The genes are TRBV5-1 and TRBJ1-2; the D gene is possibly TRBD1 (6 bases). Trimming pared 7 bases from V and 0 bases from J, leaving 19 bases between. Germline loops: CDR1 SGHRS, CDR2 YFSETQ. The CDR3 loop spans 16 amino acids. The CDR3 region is CASGGGWTATNYGYTF. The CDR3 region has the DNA TGCGCCAGCGGAGGGGGATGGACGGCGACTAACTATGGCTACACCTTC.

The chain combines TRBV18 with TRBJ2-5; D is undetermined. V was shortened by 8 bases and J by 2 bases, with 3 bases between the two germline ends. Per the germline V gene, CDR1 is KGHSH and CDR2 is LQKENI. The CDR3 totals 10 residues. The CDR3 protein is CASGQETQYF. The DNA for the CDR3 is TGTGCCAGCGGACAAGAGACCCAGTACTTC.

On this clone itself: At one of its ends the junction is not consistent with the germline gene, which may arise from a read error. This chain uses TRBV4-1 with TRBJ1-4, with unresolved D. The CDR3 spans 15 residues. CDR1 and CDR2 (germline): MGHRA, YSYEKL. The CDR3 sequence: CASSQENRDNEKLFF. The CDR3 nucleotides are TGTGCCAGCAGCCAAGAGAACCGAGATAATGAAAAACTGTTTTTT.

As DNA, the CDR3 is TGTGCCAGCAGTGAATATGGGGTTTCCTACGAGCAGTACTTC. Protein: CASSEYGVSYEQYF. This chain uses TRBV25-1 with TRBJ2-7; no reliable D call. Germline assignment: CDR1 MGHDK and CDR2 SYGVNS. CDR3 length: 14 residues. The V end was cut by 0 bases, the J end by 1 base, with 7 bases between.

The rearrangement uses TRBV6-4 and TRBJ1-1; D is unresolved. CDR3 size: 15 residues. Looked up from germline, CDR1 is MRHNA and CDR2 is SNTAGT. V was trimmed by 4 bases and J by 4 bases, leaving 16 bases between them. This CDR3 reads CASSAPLWGATEAFF. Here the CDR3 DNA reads TGTGCCAGCAGTGCACCCCTTTGGGGTGCCACTGAAGCTTTCTTT.

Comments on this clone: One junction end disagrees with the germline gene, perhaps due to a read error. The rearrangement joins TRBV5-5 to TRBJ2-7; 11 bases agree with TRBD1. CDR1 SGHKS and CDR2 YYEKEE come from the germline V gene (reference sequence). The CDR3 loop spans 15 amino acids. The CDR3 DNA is TGCGCCAGCAGCTTCGGACAGGGGGCATCCTACGAGCAGTACTTC. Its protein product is CASSFGQGASYEQYF.

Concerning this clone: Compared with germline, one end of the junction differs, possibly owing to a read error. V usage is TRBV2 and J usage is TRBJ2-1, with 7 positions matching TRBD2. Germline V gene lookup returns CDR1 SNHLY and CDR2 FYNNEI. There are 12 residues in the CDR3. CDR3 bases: TGTGCCAGCAGTGGGGACTACTATGAGCAGTTCTTC. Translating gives CASSGDYYEQFF.

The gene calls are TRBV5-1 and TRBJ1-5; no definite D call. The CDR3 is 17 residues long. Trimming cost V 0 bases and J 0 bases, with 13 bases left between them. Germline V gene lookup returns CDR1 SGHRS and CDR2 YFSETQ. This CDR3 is CASSLVGETYSNQPQHF. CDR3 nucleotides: TGCGCCAGCAGCTTGGTCGGGGAAACTTATAGCAATCAGCCCCAGCATTTT.

The CDR3 is CASSLAYEQYF. DNA for the CDR3: TGTGCCAGCAGCTTGGCCTACGAGCAGTACTTC. The rearrangement uses TRBV5-6 and TRBJ2-7; D uncertain. CDR1 and CDR2 (germline): SGHDT, YYEEEE. Between the trimmed V and J ends, which lost 0 bases and 2 bases, there was a span of 0 bases. The CDR3 is 11 amino acids.

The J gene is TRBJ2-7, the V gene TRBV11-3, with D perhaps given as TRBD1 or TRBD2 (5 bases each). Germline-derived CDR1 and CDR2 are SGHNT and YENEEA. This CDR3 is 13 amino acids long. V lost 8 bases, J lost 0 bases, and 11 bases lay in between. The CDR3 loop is CASAPGPSYEQYF. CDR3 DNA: TGTGCCAGCGCACCGGGACCCTCCTACGAGCAGTACTTC.

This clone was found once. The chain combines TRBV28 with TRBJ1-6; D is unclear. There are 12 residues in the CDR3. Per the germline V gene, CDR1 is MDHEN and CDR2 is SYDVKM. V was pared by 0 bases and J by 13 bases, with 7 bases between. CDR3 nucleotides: TGTGCCAGCAGTTTATGGCGGGGTCCCCTCCACTTT. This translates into CASSLWRGPLHF.

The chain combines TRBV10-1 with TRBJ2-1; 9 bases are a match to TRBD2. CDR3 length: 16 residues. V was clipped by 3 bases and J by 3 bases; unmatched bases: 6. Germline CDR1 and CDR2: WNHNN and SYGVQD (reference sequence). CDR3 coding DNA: TGCGCCAGCAGTGATTCCCAAGCGGGGGGCTACAATGAGCAGTTCTTC. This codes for CASSDSQAGGYNEQFF.